This T cell receptor beta chain originates from a study of metastatic and nonmetastatic thyroid tumors (TCRdb year 2020). Regarding the complete study: The researchers compared repertoires between peripheral blood samples and tumor or nodule tissue samples from patients with malignant or benign thyroid disease.

Libraries were prepared through PCR. Reads for this sample came from an Illumina HiSeq 4000. High-throughput sequencing was used to profile the TCR beta-chain CDR3 region of each patient. The paper's processing steps were these. Drawing on CDR3 differences between clinicopathological groups, the researchers built a classifier meant to tell apart patients with distant-metastatic papillary thyroid cancer. The Shannon index was used to assess repertoire diversity, and the Morisita-Horn index was used to assess tumor-blood repertoire similarity. The raw public data were reprocessed by TCRdb itself: fastp quality trimming at Q25, MiXCR clonotype calling, in-frame beta chains only. The V and J calls follow TCRdb's processing rather than the paper's. For this sample the table gives around 6,000 clones, of which approximately 31% were detected only once. The top ten constitute around 40% of the sample. Points on this clone: The target of this receptor is not known. It has no much larger one-base neighbor in the sample; base qualities were not kept.

The CDR3 starts with the cysteine, ends with the phenylalanine, and has 13 residues. CDR3 DNA is the only sequence kept; it has 39 bases, read in frame from the first base. The V and J ends are trimmed by 3 bases and 6 bases, leaving 12 bases between them. The germline V gene supplies CDR1 SGDLS and CDR2 YYNGEE. Summary of the overall study and its limitations: TCR beta diversity was reported as significantly higher in malignant tumors than in benign nodules, in both blood and tumor samples.

No treatment had been received by any patient before thyroid surgery. Using T-cell receptor beta sequencing, the study looked back at clinical samples from patients collected from about 2011 to 2019. This TCR derives from a male donor with papillary thyroid cancer or a benign thyroid nodule (not recorded which). Some clones in this sample may be carry-over from other donors' samples. Recombination linked TRBV9 to TRBJ1-1; D gene: possibly TRBD1, on 5 matching bases. The specimen was adjacent normal tissue. The DNA sequence is given as TGTGCCAGCAGCGCTGAGGACAATTCTGAAGCTTTCTTT. Its protein reads: CASSAEDNSEAFF.